One sample yielded the 27 T cell receptor beta chains listed below, sequenced in a study of shared clonotypes between healthy human individuals. The protocol was immunoSEQ multiplex PCR, while the TCRdb copy is restricted to in-frame clones and leaves out a portion. The table includes 2.5 million or so clones, 90% to 95% detected once. Sequencing was done on a sample of naive CD4+ T cells sorted from blood. The subset is: CD45RA+ positively selected. The receptors derive from a man aged 18 to 35 in good health.

This CDR3 reads CATSSGGELNEQFF. CDR3 nucleotides: TGTGCCACATCAAGCGGGGGGGAACTAAATGAGCAGTTCTTC. The chain links TRBV10-3 to TRBJ2-1; 10 bases match TRBD2. The V gene's germline CDR1 is ENHRY and CDR2 SYGVKD. The CDR3 covers 14 residues. Losses at the gene ends were 10 bases for V and 7 bases for J; bases not matched to a gene: 10.

The chain is built from TRBV20-1 and TRBJ2-7; maybe TRBD2 (5 bases). Trimming cost V 5 bases and J 3 bases, with 8 bases left between them. Germline CDR1 reads DFQATT; CDR2 reads SNEGSKA (reference sequence). CDR3 length: 11 amino acids. DNA for the CDR3: TGCAGTGCTGGACGGGACTACGAGCAGTACTTC. This codes for CSAGRDYEQYF.

The chain links TRBV29-1 to TRBJ2-1; D is ambiguous. Trimming removed 7 bases at V and 10 bases at J, with 14 bases between. CDR1 and CDR2 (germline): SQVTM, ANQGSEA. This CDR3 is 11 amino acids long. The CDR3 DNA is TGCAGCGCCGCCTTGCAGGTCGAGCAGTTCTTC. Translated, it gives CSAALQVEQFF.

This clone was observed a single time. V usage is TRBV6-4 and J usage is TRBJ1-6, with a tentative D call TRBD1 (5 bases). Germline CDR1 is MRHNA and CDR2 is SNTAGT. V was shortened by 0 bases and J by 7 bases, with 10 bases between the two germline ends. There are 15 residues in the CDR3. The CDR3 spells CASSDSTVNNSPLHF. DNA of the CDR3: TGTGCCAGCAGTGACTCGACAGTCAACAATTCACCCCTCCACTTT.

The chain joins TRBV7-2 to TRBJ1-6, with D possibly being TRBD1 (6 bases). Per the germline V gene, CDR1 is SGHTA and CDR2 is FQGNSA. CDR3 length: 14 amino acids. The germline V and J ends were trimmed by 1 base and 7 bases, with 8 bases remaining between them. The CDR3 protein is CASSLEGGNSPLHF. The CDR3 nucleotides are TGTGCCAGCAGCTTAGAAGGGGGGAATTCACCCCTCCACTTT. Supplemented by reference TRBV7-2 and TRBJ1-6, the full variable domain reads GAGVSQSPSNKVTEKGKDVELRCDPISGHTALYWYRQSLGQGLEFLIYFQGNSAPDKSGLPSDRFSAERTGGSVSTLTIQRTQQEDSAVYLCASSLEGGNSPLHFGNGTRLTVT.

This chain joins TRBV4-1 and TRBJ2-7; 7 bases line up with TRBD2. The CDR3 loop spans 16 amino acids. CDR1 is MGHRA and CDR2 is YSYEKL in the germline V gene. V lost 3 bases, J lost 2 bases, and 10 bases stayed unmatched. CDR3 amino acids: CASSQPGAGYPYEQYF. For the CDR3, the DNA is TGCGCCAGCAGCCAGCCTGGAGCGGGGTATCCCTACGAGCAGTACTTC.

The chain carries TRBV7-2 and TRBJ2-7; a weak D match, TRBD2 (5 bases). Looked up from germline, CDR1 is SGHTA and CDR2 is FQGNSA. CDR3 length equals 14 residues. The V and J ends lost 5 bases and 4 bases respectively, with 15 bases between them. CDR3 residues: CASSAGPSPYEQYF. CDR3 bases: TGTGCCAGCAGCGCCGGCCCTAGCCCGTACGAGCAGTACTTC.

This clone was counted once. The chain has TRBV9 and TRBJ2-2; D uncertain. Germline V gene lookup returns CDR1 SGDLS and CDR2 YYNGEE. This CDR3 has 16 residues. Between the trimmed V and J ends, which lost 0 bases and 1 base, there was a span of 10 bases. As DNA, the CDR3 is TGTGCCAGCAGCGTAGCCAGCACCTTGAACACCGGGGAGCTGTTTTTT. Translating it yields CASSVASTLNTGELFF.

The gene calls are TRBV18 and TRBJ2-1, with TRBD2 identical over 7 bases. This CDR3 has 16 residues. The V and J ends lost 6 bases and 5 bases, in that order; junction bases with no gene match: 13. From germline, CDR1 is KGHSH and CDR2 LQKENI. The CDR3 protein is CASSRILALGDNEQFF. DNA of the CDR3: TGTGCCAGCTCTCGAATACTAGCGCTCGGGGACAATGAGCAGTTCTTC.

V and J are TRBV4-3 and TRBJ1-2, with TRBD1 matching 8 bases. Germline lookup yields CDR1 LGHNA and CDR2 YSLEER. The CDR3 spans 17 residues. The ends lost 1 base at V and 4 bases at J; junction bases unmatched: 11. CDR3 protein: CASSQGGTGGFSYGYTF. DNA of the CDR3: TGCGCCAGCAGCCAAGGCGGGACAGGAGGATTCTCCTATGGCTACACCTTC.

This clone was seen once. CDR3 loop: CASSPPQGAHEQYF. CDR3 nucleotides: TGTGCCAGCTCACCTCCACAGGGGGCCCACGAGCAGTACTTC. The genes are TRBV18 and TRBJ2-7; 9 bases fit TRBD1. CDR1 and CDR2 (germline): KGHSH, LQKENI. Trimming took 3 bases from V and 5 from J; bases not matched to a gene: 5. The CDR3 extends over 14 amino acids.

This chain joins TRBV11-1 and TRBJ2-2; D possibly corresponds to TRBD1 (6 bases). There are 18 residues in the CDR3. Trimming removed 2 bases from V and 5 bases from J, with 21 bases in between. From germline, CDR1 is SGHAT and CDR2 FQDESV (reference sequence). CDR3 in DNA: TGTGCCAGCAGCTTATTTCAAAAGGACAGATGGAGTACCGGGGAGCTGTTTTTT. Protein product: CASSLFQKDRWSTGELFF. The whole variable domain, filled in from reference TRBV11-1 and TRBJ2-2, reads EAEVAQSPRYKITEKSQAVAFWCDPISGHATLYWYRQILGQGPELLVQFQDESVVDDSQLPKDRFSAERLKGVDSTLKIQPAELGDSAMYLCASSLFQKDRWSTGELFFGEGSRLTVL.

The chain uses TRBV28 and TRBJ2-5; tentatively, D is TRBD1 (5 bases). The V gene's germline CDR1 is MDHEN and CDR2 SYDVKM. The V end lost 10 bases, the J end lost 5 bases, and 14 bases lay between the germline ends. The CDR3 is 12 amino acids. The DNA of the CDR3 is TGTGCCACCAGGGATTCTAGGGAGACCCAGTACTTC. Its translation is CATRDSRETQYF.

The chain joins TRBV9 to TRBJ2-2; 7 bases align to TRBD2. The CDR3 length is 17 residues. With 1 base clipped from V and 0 bases from J, the junction kept 6 bases outside the gene matches. CDR1 is SGDLS, CDR2 YYNGEE, per germline. CDR3: CASSVSLGLANTGELFF. In DNA form, the CDR3 reads TGTGCCAGCAGCGTAAGTTTAGGACTAGCGAACACCGGGGAGCTGTTTTTT.

The chain has TRBV30 and TRBJ1-6; 7 bases fit TRBD1. Trimming at V came to 3 bases and at J to 7 bases, leaving 9 bases not matched to a gene. The germline V gene encodes CDR1 GTSNPN and CDR2 SVGIG (reference sequence). The CDR3 covers 15 residues. This chain's CDR3 is CAWSLGGAMNSPLHF. The CDR3 coding sequence is TGTGCCTGGAGCCTAGGGGGCGCCATGAATTCACCCCTCCACTTT.

This chain uses TRBV30 with TRBJ1-5; 7 positions match TRBD1. The CDR3 extends over 18 amino acids. Per the germline V gene, CDR1 is GTSNPN and CDR2 is SVGIG (reference sequence). J was trimmed by 2 bases and V by 4 bases; bases with no gene match: 17. CDR3 bases: TGTGCCTGGACCCCAACAGGGGCGGGTGGCCTCGGCAATCAGCCCCAGCATTTT. It specifies CAWTPTGAGGLGNQPQHF.

The V call is TRBV6-1, the J call TRBJ2-5; 7 bases match TRBD2. The germline CDR1 and CDR2 sequences are MNHNS and SASEGT. Trimming cost V 2 bases and J 5 bases; bases outside gene matches: 5. The CDR3 spans 14 residues. The CDR3 DNA sequence: TGTGCCAGCAGTGAATGGGGGGGGAGGGAGACCCAGTACTTC. Protein product: CASSEWGGRETQYF.

This sequence joins TRBV10-3 and TRBJ1-6; D remains ambiguous. The CDR3 extends over 13 amino acids. The V gene's germline CDR1 is ENHRY and CDR2 SYGVKD. V lost 4 bases to trimming and J lost 6 bases, with 7 bases between them. CDR3 in DNA: TGTGCCATCAGTGTAGAAATTAATTCACCCCTCCACTTT. Translated, it gives CAISVEINSPLHF.

V is TRBV7-9 and J is TRBJ2-1; D perhaps matches TRBD2 (6 bases). CDR1 is SEHNR, CDR2 FQNEAQ, per germline (reference sequence). V was cut by 4 bases and J by 9 bases, with 19 bases left in between. The length of the CDR3 is 15 residues. CDR3 region: CASSSRDSLGGEQFF. In nucleotides, the CDR3 is TGTGCCAGCAGCTCCCGGGACTCGCTCGGCGGTGAGCAGTTCTTC. The complete variable domain, with remaining parts taken from reference TRBV7-9 and TRBJ2-1, reads DTGVSQNPRHKITKRGQNVTFRCDPISEHNRLYWYRQTLGQGPEFLTYFQNEAQLEKSRLLSDRFSAERPKGSFSTLEIQRTEQGDSAMYLCASSSRDSLGGEQFFGPGTRLTVL.

CDR3 sequence reads: CASSWGPTGLNYGYTF. The CDR3 nucleotides read TGTGCCAGCAGCTGGGGCCCCACAGGGCTAAACTATGGCTACACCTTC. The chain has TRBV5-6 and TRBJ1-2; TRBD1 is a possible D gene (6 bases). Germline assignment: CDR1 SGHDT and CDR2 YYEEEE. The CDR3 contains 16 residues. Trimming pared 3 bases from V and 2 bases from J, leaving 17 bases between.

The CDR3 nucleotides read TGTGCCAGCAGCAAGCAGATCGCGGGACTCACCTACGAGCAGTACTTC. Its protein is CASSKQIAGLTYEQYF. The rearrangement links TRBV21-1 to TRBJ2-7; TRBD2, as called in the table, went unchecked against the DNA. TRBV21-1 is an annotated pseudogene. The CDR3 loop spans 16 amino acids.

About this clone itself: The same CDR3 arises from other DNA sequences in this sample as well. The chain has TRBV9 and TRBJ2-2; D is unclear. Germline CDR1 SGDLS, CDR2 YYNGEE. Trimming pared 0 bases from V and 1 base from J, leaving 4 bases between. The CDR3 loop spans 14 amino acids. The CDR3 here is CASSVAGNTGELFF. CDR3 nucleotides: TGTGCCAGCAGCGTAGCCGGGAACACCGGGGAGCTGTTTTTT. Full variable domain (outside the CDR3, taken from reference TRBV9 and TRBJ2-2): DSGVTQTPKHLITATGQRVTLRCSPRSGDLSVYWYQQSLDQGLQFLIQYYNGEERAKGNILERFSAQQFPDLHSELNLSSLELGDSALYFCASSVAGNTGELFFGEGSRLTVL.

This clone was observed a few times. The chain links TRBV2 to TRBJ1-1, with 10 bases lining up with TRBD1. From germline, CDR1 is SNHLY and CDR2 FYNNEI. The CDR3 spans 13 residues. J gave up 6 bases and V 8 bases, and 6 bases lay outside the gene matches. CDR3 in amino acids: CASRGQGMAEAFF. As DNA, the CDR3 is TGTGCCAGCCGGGGACAGGGGATGGCTGAAGCTTTCTTT.

The rearrangement links TRBV6-5 to TRBJ2-5; 10 bases align to TRBD1. Unmatched junction bases numbered 4, after V lost 6 bases and J lost 6 bases. This CDR3 has 13 amino acids. Per the germline V gene, CDR1 is MNHEY and CDR2 is SVGAGI. Here the CDR3 reads CASRGGQGKTQYF. The CDR3 nucleotides read TGTGCCAGCAGGGGGGGACAGGGGAAGACCCAGTACTTC.

The chain employs TRBV6-1 and TRBJ2-4; D possibly corresponds to TRBD1 (5 bases). Germline V gene sequence: CDR1 MNHNS, CDR2 SASEGT. The CDR3 runs to 14 residues. Trimming took 3 bases from V and 8 from J, leaving 14 bases between them. The CDR3 loop reads CASSDRVYGYIQYF. CDR3 nucleotides: TGTGCCAGCAGTGACAGGGTATATGGGTACATTCAGTACTTC.

V and J are TRBV18 and TRBJ2-7, with 7 bases matching TRBD1. J was trimmed by 0 bases and V by 3 bases; bases with no gene match: 8. The CDR3 totals 16 residues. Germline assignment: CDR1 KGHSH and CDR2 LQKENI. The CDR3 sequence is CASSPPTGASSYEQYF. In nucleotides, the CDR3 is TGTGCCAGCTCACCTCCTACAGGGGCGAGCTCCTACGAGCAGTACTTC.

The J gene is TRBJ1-1, the V gene TRBV18; 9 bases match TRBD1. J lost 0 bases, V lost 3 bases, and 5 bases had no gene match. Per the germline V gene, CDR1 is KGHSH and CDR2 is LQKENI. There are 16 residues in the CDR3. The CDR3 DNA follows: TGTGCCAGCTCACCTGGGGGACAGGGACTGAACACTGAAGCTTTCTTT. Translated, it gives CASSPGGQGLNTEAFF. Complete variable domain (other parts from reference TRBV18 and TRBJ1-1): NAGVMQNPRHLVRRRGQEARLRCSPMKGHSHVYWYRQLPEEGLKFMVYLQKENIIDESGMPKERFSAEFPKEGPSILRIQQVVRGDSAAYFCASSPGGQGLNTEAFFGQGTRLTVV.